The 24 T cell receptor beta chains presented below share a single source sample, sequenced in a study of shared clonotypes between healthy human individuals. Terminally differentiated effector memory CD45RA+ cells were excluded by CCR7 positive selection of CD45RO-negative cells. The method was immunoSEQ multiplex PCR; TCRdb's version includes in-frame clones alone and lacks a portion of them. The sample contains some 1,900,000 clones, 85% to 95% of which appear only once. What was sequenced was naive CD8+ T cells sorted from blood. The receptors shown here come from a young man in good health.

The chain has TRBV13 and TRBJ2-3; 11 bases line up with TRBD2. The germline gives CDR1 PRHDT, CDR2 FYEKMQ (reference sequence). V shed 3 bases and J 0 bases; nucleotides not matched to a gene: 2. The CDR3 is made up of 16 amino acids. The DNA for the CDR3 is TGTGCCAGCAGCTTGACTAGCGGGACTAGCACAGATACGCAGTATTTT. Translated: CASSLTSGTSTDTQYF. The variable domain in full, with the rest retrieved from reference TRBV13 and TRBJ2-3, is AAGVIQSPRHLIKEKRETATLKCYPIPRHDTVYWYQQGPGQDPQFLISFYEKMQSDKGSIPDRFSAQQFSDYHSELNMSSLELGDSALYFCASSLTSGTSTDTQYFGPGTRLTVL.

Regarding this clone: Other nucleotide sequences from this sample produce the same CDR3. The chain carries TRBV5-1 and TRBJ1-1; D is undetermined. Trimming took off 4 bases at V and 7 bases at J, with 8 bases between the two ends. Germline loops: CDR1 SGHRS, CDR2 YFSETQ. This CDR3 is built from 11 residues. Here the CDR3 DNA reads TGCGCCAGCAGCCTAGGGCTTGAAGCTTTCTTT. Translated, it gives CASSLGLEAFF. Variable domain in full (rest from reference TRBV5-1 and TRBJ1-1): KAGVTQTPRYLIKTRGQQVTLSCSPISGHRSVSWYQQTPGQGLQFLFEYFSETQRNKGNFPGRFSGRQFSNSRSEMNVSTLELGDSALYLCASSLGLEAFFGQGTRLTVV.

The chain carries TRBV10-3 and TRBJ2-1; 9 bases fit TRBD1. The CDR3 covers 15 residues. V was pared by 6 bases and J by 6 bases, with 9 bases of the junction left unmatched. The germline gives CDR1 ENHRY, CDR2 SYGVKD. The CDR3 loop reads CAISSTGGSANEQFF. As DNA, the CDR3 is TGTGCCATCAGCTCGACAGGGGGGTCGGCCAATGAGCAGTTCTTC.

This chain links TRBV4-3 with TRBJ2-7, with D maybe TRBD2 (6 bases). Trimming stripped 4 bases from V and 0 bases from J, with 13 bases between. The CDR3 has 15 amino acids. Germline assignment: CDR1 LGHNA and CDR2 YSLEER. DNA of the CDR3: TGCGCCAGCAGCCCAGGGACTTCGAGCTCCTACGAGCAGTACTTC. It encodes CASSPGTSSSYEQYF.

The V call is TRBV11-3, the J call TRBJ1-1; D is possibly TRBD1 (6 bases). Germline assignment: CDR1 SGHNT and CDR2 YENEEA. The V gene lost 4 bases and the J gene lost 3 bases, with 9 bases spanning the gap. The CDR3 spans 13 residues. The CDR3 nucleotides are TGTGCCAGCAGCTCGGACAGATACACTGAAGCTTTCTTT. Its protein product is CASSSDRYTEAFF.

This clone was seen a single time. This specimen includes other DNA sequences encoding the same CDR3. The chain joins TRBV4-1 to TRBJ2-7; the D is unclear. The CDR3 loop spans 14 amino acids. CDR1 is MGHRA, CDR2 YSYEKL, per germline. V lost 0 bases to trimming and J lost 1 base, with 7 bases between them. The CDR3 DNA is TGCGCCAGCAGCCAAGATTTGGCTTCCTACGAGCAGTACTTC. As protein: CASSQDLASYEQYF.

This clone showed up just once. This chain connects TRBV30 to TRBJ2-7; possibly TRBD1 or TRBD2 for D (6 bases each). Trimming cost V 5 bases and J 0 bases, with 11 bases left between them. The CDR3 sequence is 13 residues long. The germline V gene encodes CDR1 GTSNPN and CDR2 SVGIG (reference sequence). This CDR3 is CAWEGGSSYEQYF. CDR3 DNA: TGTGCCTGGGAAGGGGGGAGCTCCTACGAGCAGTACTTC.

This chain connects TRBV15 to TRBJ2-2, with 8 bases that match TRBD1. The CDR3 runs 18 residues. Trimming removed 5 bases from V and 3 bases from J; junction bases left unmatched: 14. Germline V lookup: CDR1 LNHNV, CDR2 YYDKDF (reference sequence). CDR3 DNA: TGTGCCACCAGCCGCATCCCATCGAGGGACAGGCACACCGGGGAGCTGTTTTTT. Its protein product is CATSRIPSRDRHTGELFF.

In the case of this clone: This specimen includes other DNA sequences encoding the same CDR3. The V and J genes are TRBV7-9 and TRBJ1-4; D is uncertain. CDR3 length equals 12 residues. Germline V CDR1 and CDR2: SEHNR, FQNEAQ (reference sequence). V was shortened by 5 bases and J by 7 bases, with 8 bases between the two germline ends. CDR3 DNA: TGTGCCAGCAGCCTCCTGGGTGAAAAACTGTTTTTT. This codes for CASSLLGEKLFF.

The CDR3 nucleotides read TGCGCCAGCAGCGCTCGGGGGGCCGCAGGGAATGAGCAGTTCTTC. It codes for CASSARGAAGNEQFF. This chain connects TRBV5-1 to TRBJ2-1; D may be TRBD2 (7 bases). The germline V gene has CDR1 SGHRS and CDR2 YFSETQ. This CDR3 is built from 15 residues. The V gene lost 4 bases and the J gene lost 7 bases, with 18 bases spanning the gap.

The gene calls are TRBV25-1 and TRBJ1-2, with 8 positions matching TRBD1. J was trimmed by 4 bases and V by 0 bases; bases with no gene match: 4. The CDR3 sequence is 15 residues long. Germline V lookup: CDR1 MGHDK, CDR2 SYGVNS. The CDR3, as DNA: TGTGCCAGCAGTGAATATCCAGGGGGCCCCTATGGCTACACCTTC. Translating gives CASSEYPGGPYGYTF.

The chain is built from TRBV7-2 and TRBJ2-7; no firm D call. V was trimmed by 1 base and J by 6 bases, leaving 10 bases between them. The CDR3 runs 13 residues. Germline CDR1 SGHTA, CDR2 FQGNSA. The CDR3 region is CASSLVGPAEQYF. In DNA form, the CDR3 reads TGTGCCAGCAGCTTAGTGGGCCCGGCCGAGCAGTACTTC.

The CDR3 reads CASSGPPQGPTLADYEQYF. CDR3 nucleotide sequence: TGTGCCAGCAGTGGACCCCCGCAGGGGCCTACACTAGCGGACTACGAGCAGTACTTC. The rearrangement joins TRBV2 to TRBJ2-7; 8 bases agree with TRBD2. Germline CDR1 SNHLY, CDR2 FYNNEI. The CDR3 is made up of 19 amino acids. The V gene end was trimmed by 4 bases and the J gene end by 3 bases; junction bases not matched to a gene: 20.

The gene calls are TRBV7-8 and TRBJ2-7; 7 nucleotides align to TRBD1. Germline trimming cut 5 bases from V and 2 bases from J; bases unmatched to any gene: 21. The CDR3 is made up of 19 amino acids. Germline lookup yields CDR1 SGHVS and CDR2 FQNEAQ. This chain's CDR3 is CASSPSLGGPKGSTYEQYF. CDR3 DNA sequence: TGTGCCAGCAGCCCTAGCCTAGGGGGCCCAAAAGGTAGCACCTACGAGCAGTACTTC.

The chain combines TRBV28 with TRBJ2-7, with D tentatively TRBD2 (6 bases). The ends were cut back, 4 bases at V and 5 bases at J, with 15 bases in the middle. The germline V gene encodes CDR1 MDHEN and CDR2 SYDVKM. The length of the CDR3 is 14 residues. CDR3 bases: TGTGCCAGCAGTTCGCGGGGACGGGGAGACGAGCAGTACTTC. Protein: CASSSRGRGDEQYF.

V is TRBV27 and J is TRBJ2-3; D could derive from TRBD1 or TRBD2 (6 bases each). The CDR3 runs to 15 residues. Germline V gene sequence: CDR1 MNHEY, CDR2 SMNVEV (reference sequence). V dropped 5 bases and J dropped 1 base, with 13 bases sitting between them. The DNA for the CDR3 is TGTGCCAGCAGTCCAATCGGGGGCCGCACAGATACGCAGTATTTT. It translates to CASSPIGGRTDTQYF.

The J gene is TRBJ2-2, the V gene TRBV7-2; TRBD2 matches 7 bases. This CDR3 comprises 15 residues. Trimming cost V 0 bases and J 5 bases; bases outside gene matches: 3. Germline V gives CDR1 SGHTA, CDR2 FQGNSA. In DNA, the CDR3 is TGTGCCAGCAGCTTAGCGTCGGGAGGAACCGGGGAGCTGTTTTTT. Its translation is CASSLASGGTGELFF.

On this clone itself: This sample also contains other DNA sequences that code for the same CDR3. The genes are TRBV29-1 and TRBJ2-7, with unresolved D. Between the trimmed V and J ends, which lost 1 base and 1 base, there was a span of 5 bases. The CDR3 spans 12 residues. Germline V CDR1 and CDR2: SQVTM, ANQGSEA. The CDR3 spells CSVEVGSYEQYF. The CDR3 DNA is TGCAGCGTTGAAGTCGGGTCCTACGAGCAGTACTTC.

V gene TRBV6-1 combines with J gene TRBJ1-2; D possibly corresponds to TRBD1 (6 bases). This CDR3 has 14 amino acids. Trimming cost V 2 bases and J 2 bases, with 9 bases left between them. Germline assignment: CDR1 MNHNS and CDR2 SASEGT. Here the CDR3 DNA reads TGTGCCAGCAGTGAACGGCAGGGGAACTATGGCTACACCTTC. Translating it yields CASSERQGNYGYTF.

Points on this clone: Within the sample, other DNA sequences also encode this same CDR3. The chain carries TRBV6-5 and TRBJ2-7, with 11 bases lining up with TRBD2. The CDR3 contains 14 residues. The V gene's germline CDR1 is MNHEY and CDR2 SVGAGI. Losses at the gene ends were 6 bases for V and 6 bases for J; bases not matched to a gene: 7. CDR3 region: CASSWTSGSGEQYF. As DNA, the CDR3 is TGTGCCAGCAGCTGGACTAGCGGGTCGGGCGAGCAGTACTTC.

Here the CDR3 reads CANRDRANTEAFF. The DNA of the CDR3 is TGTGCCAACAGGGACAGAGCGAACACTGAAGCTTTCTTT. The chain couples TRBV2 to TRBJ1-1; 7 nucleotides match TRBD1. Germline CDR1 is SNHLY and CDR2 is FYNNEI. This CDR3 contains 13 residues. V was clipped by 10 bases and J by 1 base; unmatched bases: 6.

The CDR3 bases are TGTGCCAGAAGCAATGGGAAAAACTACGAGCAGTACTTC. Residues: CARSNGKNYEQYF. The rearrangement joins TRBV5-3 to TRBJ2-7, with D uncertain. TRBV5-3 is annotated as an ORF whose role is uncertain. The CDR3 has 13 residues. Trimming took off 4 bases at V and 3 bases at J, with 11 bases between the two ends.

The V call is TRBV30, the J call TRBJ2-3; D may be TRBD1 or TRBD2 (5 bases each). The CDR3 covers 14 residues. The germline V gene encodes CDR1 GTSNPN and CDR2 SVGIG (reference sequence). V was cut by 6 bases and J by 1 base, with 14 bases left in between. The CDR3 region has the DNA TGTGCCTGCTTCCGAGGGGCTCGCACAGATACGCAGTATTTT. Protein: CACFRGARTDTQYF.

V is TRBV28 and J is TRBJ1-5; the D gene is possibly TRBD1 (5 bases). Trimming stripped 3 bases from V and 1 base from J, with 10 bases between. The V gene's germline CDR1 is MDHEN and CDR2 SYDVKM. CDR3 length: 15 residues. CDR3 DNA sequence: TGTGCCAGCAGTTTGGCGGGGGGGAGCAATCAGCCCCAGCATTTT. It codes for CASSLAGGSNQPQHF.